A single sample is the source of the 5 T cell receptor beta chains below, sequenced in a study of T cells in Graves' hyperthyroidism and ophthalmopathy. TCR beta CDR3 sequences were amplified from RNA transcripts. Primed by the HTBI set, a first-round RT-PCR was run on the TCR CDR3. TCRdb re-called the multiplex PCR reads through MiXCR, storing one row per CDR3 protein. The table lists 350,000 or so distinct CDR3 sequences, 15% to 20% of them singletons. What was sequenced was blood. The receptors stem from a middle-aged woman with Graves' ophthalmopathy.

This clonotype showed up many times. The rearrangement links TRBV2 to TRBJ1-1; tentative D call: TRBD1 (5 bases). The CDR3 runs 14 residues. CDR1 is SNHLY and CDR2 is FYNNEI in the germline V gene. Trimming took off 8 bases at V and 4 bases at J, with 17 bases between the two ends. CDR3 sequence (DNA): TGTGCCAGCGGTGTGGGGGGAGGTATCACTGAAGCTTTCTTT. Translating it yields CASGVGGGITEAFF.

At least ten counts were recorded for this clonotype. The rearrangement joins TRBV28 to TRBJ1-2; 9 bases are a match to TRBD1. In germline, CDR1 is MDHEN, CDR2 SYDVKM. CDR3 length equals 15 residues. Trimming took 5 bases from V and 5 from J; bases not matched to a gene: 9. The CDR3, as DNA: TGTGCCAGCAGTACACCTCCCGGACAGGGGTATGGCTACACCTTC. This translates into CASSTPPGQGYGYTF.

This clonotype was found many times. The DNA of the CDR3 is TGTGCCAGCAGCCAAGTTCCGGCCTACGAGCAGTACTTC. Protein: CASSQVPAYEQYF. The chain is built from TRBV14 and TRBJ2-7; D not certain. V was shortened by 1 base and J by 2 bases, with 6 bases between the two germline ends. The germline gives CDR1 SGHDN, CDR2 FVKESK. The CDR3 has 13 amino acids.

This clonotype was observed at least ten times. CDR3 protein: CASSPLDRGRDQPQHF. CDR3 coding DNA: TGTGCCAGCAGTCCTCTCGACAGGGGGAGGGATCAGCCCCAGCATTTT. The gene calls are TRBV28 and TRBJ1-5; 9 bases map to TRBD1. Germline V lookup: CDR1 MDHEN, CDR2 SYDVKM. The CDR3 is made up of 16 amino acids. V lost 5 bases and J lost 5; bases outside the gene matches: 10.

V and J are TRBV28 and TRBJ2-3; 7 bases agree with TRBD2. The V gene end was trimmed by 3 bases and the J gene end by 4 bases; junction bases not matched to a gene: 10. Germline V gene sequence: CDR1 MDHEN, CDR2 SYDVKM. This CDR3 comprises 16 residues. CDR3 protein: CASSFLREDGADTQYF. The CDR3 nucleotides are TGTGCCAGCAGTTTTTTACGGGAGGATGGTGCAGATACGCAGTATTTT.